Shown below are 30 T cell receptor beta chains from a single sample sequenced in a study of CD8 T cells in ankylosing spondylitis. Overall study findings and caveats: Seemingly distinctive of ankylosing spondylitis blood was a TCR beta motif formed by eight highly homologous variants.

For these TCRs, the target antigens are not known. TCRdb called the 5' RACE reads again in MiXCR, with one record for every CDR3 protein. This table has around 490,000 distinct CDR3 sequences, 5.3% appearing once. Sequenced input: blood, either unsorted or a sorted T cell fraction (not recorded which). Receptors originate from a male donor with ankylosing spondylitis.

This clonotype has a count of ten or more. The chain employs TRBV6-1 and TRBJ2-7; no clear D gene. CDR1 and CDR2 from the germline V gene are MNHNS and SASEGT. The CDR3 is made up of 17 amino acids. Deletions cut 7 bases from V and 1 base from J, with 23 bases between. CDR3 DNA sequence: TGTGCCAGCACCCCAAAACAACTCGTTGTTGGGTCCTACGAGCAGTACTTC. Translation: CASTPKQLVVGSYEQYF.

This clonotype has ten or more counts. The rearrangement joins TRBV7-8 to TRBJ1-5, with 10 bases lining up with TRBD1. This CDR3 contains 15 residues. Unmatched junction bases numbered 7, after V lost 5 bases and J lost 6 bases. CDR1 and CDR2 (germline): SGHVS, FQNEAQ. CDR3: CASSQDRGLIQPQHF. DNA for the CDR3: TGTGCCAGCAGCCAAGACAGGGGGCTAATTCAGCCCCAGCATTTT.

The chain uses TRBV2 and TRBJ2-3; 10 bases match TRBD2. Per the germline V gene, CDR1 is SNHLY and CDR2 is FYNNEI. With V trimmed by 1 base and J by 6 bases, 7 bases remained unmatched. The CDR3 has 16 amino acids. CDR3 sequence reads: CASSEVTSGLEDTQYF. In DNA, the CDR3 is TGTGCCAGCAGTGAAGTGACTAGCGGGCTAGAGGATACGCAGTATTTT.

This clonotype has a count of ten or more. The CDR3 is CASSLNWGPAEAFF. CDR3 nucleotides: TGTGCCAGCAGTTTAAATTGGGGACCGGCTGAAGCTTTCTTT. The gene calls are TRBV27 and TRBJ1-1, with a tentative D call TRBD1 (5 bases). Trimming pared 2 bases from V and 6 bases from J, leaving 13 bases between. The CDR3 extends over 14 amino acids. Germline values: CDR1 MNHEY, CDR2 SMNVEV (reference sequence).

Many counts were recorded for this clonotype. This sequence joins TRBV20-1 and TRBJ1-1; D perhaps matches TRBD1 (6 bases). Trimming removed 6 bases from V and 0 bases from J, with 11 bases in between. There are 13 residues in the CDR3. Looked up from germline, CDR1 is DFQATT and CDR2 is SNEGSKA (reference sequence). The CDR3 is CSANRDLNTEAFF. As DNA, the CDR3 is TGCAGTGCAAACAGGGATCTGAACACTGAAGCTTTCTTT.

This clonotype was detected many times. The CDR3 region has the DNA TGTGCCAGCAGCTTGACCCTAGGCTATGGCTACACCTTC. Its translation: CASSLTLGYGYTF. The V and J genes are TRBV5-5 and TRBJ1-2, with D uncertain. In germline, CDR1 is SGHKS, CDR2 YYEKEE (reference sequence). The CDR3 spans 13 residues. Trimming shortened V by 1 base and J by 4 bases, and 8 bases separated the two germline ends.

This clonotype came up a few times. This sequence joins TRBV12-3 or TRBV12-4 and TRBJ2-1; 9 bases fit TRBD2. This CDR3 comprises 17 residues. V was pared by 3 bases and J by 4 bases, with 10 bases of the junction left unmatched. DNA for the CDR3: TGTGCCAGCAGTTTGACCTTCCTAGCGGGGATTTACAATGAGCAGTTCTTC. Protein sequence: CASSLTFLAGIYNEQFF.

This clonotype appeared many times. The chain couples TRBV15 to TRBJ2-5; D unresolved. Germline CDR1 reads LNHNV; CDR2 reads YYDKDF (reference sequence). This CDR3 region has 14 residues. Trimming took 4 bases from V and 5 from J, leaving 14 bases between them. The CDR3 is CATSTPSRQETQYF. The DNA of the CDR3 is TGTGCCACCAGCACCCCCTCACGGCAGGAGACCCAGTACTTC.

Ten or more counts support this clonotype. The chain has TRBV29-1 and TRBJ1-1; possible D gene TRBD1, 5 bases. The CDR3 spans 13 residues. CDR1 is SQVTM, CDR2 ANQGSEA, per germline. V lost 4 bases to trimming and J lost 1 base, with 10 bases between them. CDR3 sequence reads: CSVGGPTNTEAFF. DNA of the CDR3: TGCAGCGTTGGGGGACCTACGAACACTGAAGCTTTCTTT.

In this sample, this clonotype turned up many times. This sequence joins TRBV7-2 and TRBJ1-1, with 8 nucleotides matching TRBD1. Unmatched junction bases numbered 1, after V lost 0 bases and J lost 13 bases. There are 11 residues in the CDR3. Germline CDR1 SGHTA, CDR2 FQGNSA. The CDR3 here is CASSLAGQGFF. In DNA form, the CDR3 reads TGTGCCAGCAGCTTAGCCGGACAGGGTTTCTTT.

This clonotype came up many times. This chain links TRBV20-1 with TRBJ1-2; 8 positions agree with TRBD1. CDR3 size: 12 residues. Germline CDR1 DFQATT, CDR2 SNEGSKA (reference sequence). The ends lost 2 bases at V and 7 bases at J; junction bases unmatched: 3. This CDR3 reads CSARQGALGYTF. CDR3 coding DNA: TGCAGTGCTAGACAGGGGGCGCTTGGCTACACCTTC.

Ten or more counts support this clonotype. The gene calls are TRBV28 and TRBJ2-7, with a tentative D call TRBD1 (6 bases). Looked up from germline, CDR1 is MDHEN and CDR2 is SYDVKM. This CDR3 region has 13 residues. Trimming took 5 bases from V and 5 from J, leaving 13 bases between them. CDR3 DNA sequence: TGTGCCAGCAGTCCCGAGGGGGACGACGAGCAGTACTTC. Amino acids: CASSPEGDDEQYF. The variable domain in full, completed from reference TRBV28 and TRBJ2-7, reads DVKVTQSSRYLVKRTGEKVFLECVQDMDHENMFWYRQDPGLGLRLIYFSYDVKMKEKGDIPEGYSVSREKKERFSLILESASTNQTSMYLCASSPEGDDEQYFGPGTRLTVT.

This clonotype was detected ten times or more. V gene TRBV7-8 combines with J gene TRBJ1-1, with TRBD1 identical over 9 bases. Germline loops: CDR1 SGHVS, CDR2 FQNEAQ. The CDR3 runs 18 residues. Trimming at V came to 1 base and at J to 0 bases, leaving 9 bases not matched to a gene. The chain's CDR3 is CASSLGDRVWGMNTEAFF. In DNA form, the CDR3 reads TGTGCCAGCAGCTTAGGGGACAGGGTTTGGGGAATGAACACTGAAGCTTTCTTT.

At least ten counts were recorded for this clonotype. V gene TRBV4-1 combines with J gene TRBJ1-1; D gene ambiguous. The V gene's germline CDR1 is MGHRA and CDR2 YSYEKL. V lost 6 bases and J lost 1, with 12 bases in between. The CDR3 is 14 amino acids. Here the CDR3 DNA reads TGCGCCAGCAGAGAGATTATGGGGAACACTGAAGCTTTCTTT. Its protein product is CASREIMGNTEAFF.

As for this clonotype: At one end the junction does not follow the germline gene, possibly because of a read error. The chain recombines TRBV20-1 with TRBJ1-6, with 7 bases matching TRBD1. Germline CDR1 and CDR2: DFQATT and SNEGSKA (reference sequence). The CDR3 sequence is 18 residues long. DNA for the CDR3: TGCTGTGCTAGAGACGCTTATCGGGACAGCTCCTATAATTCACCCCTCCACTTT. Amino acid sequence: CCARDAYRDSSYNSPLHF.

This clonotype was seen ten or more times. The chain carries TRBV6-1 and TRBJ2-1; D perhaps matches TRBD1 (5 bases). The CDR3 sequence is 17 residues long. The V end was cut by 5 bases, the J end by 0 bases, with 17 bases between. CDR1 is MNHNS and CDR2 is SASEGT in the germline V gene. CDR3 in DNA: TGTGCCAGCAGTCCCGACGCCACAGGTTACTCCTACAATGAGCAGTTCTTC. It codes for CASSPDATGYSYNEQFF.

At least ten counts were recorded for this clonotype. The chain uses TRBV12-3 or TRBV12-4 and TRBJ2-2, with no clear D. The CDR3 is 14 amino acids. Trimming removed 8 bases from V and 1 base from J, with 11 bases in between. In DNA, the CDR3 is TGTGCCAGCCCCCGGGCCAGGAACACCGGGGAGCTGTTTTTT. It yields the protein CASPRARNTGELFF.

This clonotype was detected many times. V gene TRBV11-2 combines with J gene TRBJ2-1, with D perhaps TRBD1 (6 bases). Germline V CDR1 and CDR2: SGHAT, FQNNGV. V lost 7 bases and J lost 11, with 18 bases in between. This CDR3 has 13 amino acids. The CDR3 loop is CASTPEGGGKQFF. The CDR3 bases are TGTGCCAGCACCCCCGAGGGTGGGGGCAAGCAGTTCTTC.

This clonotype has ten or more counts. V is TRBV6-2 or TRBV6-3 and J is TRBJ2-2, with TRBD2 matching over 8 bases. Germline CDR1 reads MNHEY; CDR2 reads SVGEGT. CDR3 length: 18 residues. Trimming removed 0 bases from V and 7 bases from J; junction bases left unmatched: 13. The DNA for the CDR3 is TGTGCCAGCAGTTACTCGAGACCCGGGAGGGCCTATAGCGGGGAGCTGTTTTTT. Amino acids: CASSYSRPGRAYSGELFF.

This chain links TRBV7-3 with TRBJ2-2; D may be TRBD1 (5 bases). The CDR3 is made up of 16 amino acids. CDR1 is SGHTA and CDR2 is FQGTGA in the germline V gene. Trimming stripped 2 bases from V and 1 base from J, with 11 bases between. The CDR3 DNA follows: TGTGCCAGCAGCTTATTAGGGGCAGGGAACACCGGGGAGCTGTTTTTT. Its translation is CASSLLGAGNTGELFF.

This clonotype was found many times. The J gene is TRBJ2-7, the V gene TRBV6-2 or TRBV6-3; tentatively, D is TRBD1 (5 bases). V was clipped by 3 bases and J by 2 bases, with 17 bases between them. Germline loops: CDR1 MNHEY, CDR2 SVGEGT. CDR3 size: 16 residues. The chain's CDR3 is CASSYGPGKDTYEQYF. DNA of the CDR3: TGTGCCAGCAGTTATGGCCCAGGGAAGGACACCTACGAGCAGTACTTC.

In the case of this clonotype: A much larger clone is a single base away; this may be a read error. The chain carries TRBV6-5 and TRBJ2-7, with a tentative D call TRBD2 (5 bases). The CDR3 runs 14 residues. Per the germline V gene, CDR1 is MNHEY and CDR2 is SVGAGI. The CDR3 loop reads CASSSSGLGYQQYF. In nucleotides, the CDR3 is TGTGCCAGCAGTTCCTCGGGGTTGGGCTACCAGCAGTACTTC.

This clonotype was observed many times. The V and J genes are TRBV20-1 and TRBJ1-1; no reliable D call. V lost 5 bases and J 1 base, leaving 14 bases between the germline ends. Germline assignment: CDR1 DFQATT and CDR2 SNEGSKA (reference sequence). There are 14 residues in the CDR3. The CDR3: CSALEPPANTEAFF. The CDR3 coding sequence is TGCAGTGCTTTAGAACCCCCAGCGAACACTGAAGCTTTCTTT.

On this clonotype: This may arise from a read error, as a much more abundant clone is one base away. The genes are TRBV28 and TRBJ1-1; TRBD1 matches 8 bases. Germline trimming cut 7 bases from V and 0 bases from J; bases unmatched to any gene: 10. This CDR3 spans 16 amino acids. Germline V gene data show CDR1 as MDHEN and CDR2 as SYDVKM. CDR3 residues: CASNGMTGAVNTEAFF. CDR3 in DNA: TGTGCCAGCAACGGGATGACAGGGGCCGTGAACACTGAAGCTTTCTTT. The entire variable domain, with the rest obtained from reference TRBV28 and TRBJ1-1, is as follows: DVKVTQSSRYLVKRTGEKVFLECVQDMDHENMFWYRQDPGLGLRLIYFSYDVKMKEKGDIPEGYSVSREKKERFSLILESASTNQTSMYLCASNGMTGAVNTEAFFGQGTRLTVV.

This clonotype was counted at least ten times. The chain is built from TRBV11-2 and TRBJ2-3; D not certain. This CDR3 comprises 17 residues. Germline CDR1 is SGHAT and CDR2 is FQNNGV. Trimming removed 0 bases from V and 2 bases from J, with 15 bases in between. The CDR3 DNA is TGTGCCAGCAGCTTAGAATTTTTAAGGACGGTCACAGATACGCAGTATTTT. As protein: CASSLEFLRTVTDTQYF.

Of note for this clonotype: A much larger clone sits a single nucleotide away, making a read error possible. This chain links TRBV11-2 with TRBJ1-1; a possible D gene is TRBD1 (5 bases). CDR1 and CDR2 (germline): SGHAT, FQNNGV. Between the trimmed V and J ends, which lost 4 bases and 4 bases, there was a span of 13 bases. The CDR3 is 14 amino acids. CDR3 protein: CASSSDKIATEAFF. DNA of the CDR3: TGTGCCAGCAGCTCGGACAAGATCGCCACTGAAGCTTTCTTT.

This clonotype was seen many times. The rearrangement joins TRBV6-5 to TRBJ2-5; D is ambiguous. This CDR3 has 12 amino acids. Germline V gives CDR1 MNHEY, CDR2 SVGAGI. V was shortened by 6 bases and J by 5 bases, with 10 bases between the two germline ends. CDR3 amino acids: CASRNSWETQYF. CDR3 DNA: TGTGCCAGCAGAAATTCCTGGGAGACCCAGTACTTC.

The sample holds many counts of this clonotype. V usage is TRBV10-3 and J usage is TRBJ2-7; D is unresolved. Germline CDR1 is ENHRY and CDR2 is SYGVKD. The V end was cut by 7 bases, the J end by 4 bases, with 11 bases between. This CDR3 is built from 12 residues. The DNA for the CDR3 is TGTGCCATCATGAATAGAGAATACGAGCAGTACTTC. Translation: CAIMNREYEQYF.

This clonotype was detected ten times or more. CDR3 region: CSVFSGRVASEQFF. CDR3 nucleotide sequence: TGCAGCGTCTTTAGCGGGAGGGTCGCCAGTGAGCAGTTCTTC. V and J are TRBV29-1 and TRBJ2-1; 11 positions agree with TRBD2. Germline assignment: CDR1 SQVTM and CDR2 ANQGSEA. The length of the CDR3 is 14 residues. Germline trimming cut 6 bases from V and 9 bases from J; bases unmatched to any gene: 10.

The rearrangement uses TRBV20-1 and TRBJ1-1; D is unclear. CDR1 and CDR2 (germline): DFQATT, SNEGSKA (reference sequence). The CDR3 is 12 amino acids. Between the trimmed V and J ends, which lost 6 bases and 2 bases, there was a span of 10 bases. The CDR3, as DNA: TGCAGTGCGCGAGGACCCAACACTGAAGCTTTCTTT. Protein: CSARGPNTEAFF.